The 4 T cell receptor beta chains given below trace back to one sample, sequenced in a study of blood T cells in healthy people across ages. A J-beta primer mix and a sample-barcoded 5' primer were used in a second PCR of roughly 6 to 11 cycles. TCRdb re-derived calls from the 5' RACE reads in MiXCR, one entry per CDR3 protein. The sample records roughly 1.5 million distinct CDR3 sequences, approximately 42% being singletons. Sequenced input: blood. Receptor source: a woman between 18 and 29 years old in good health.

This clonotype was seen a few times. V usage is TRBV7-9 and J usage is TRBJ2-3; D unclear. The CDR3 totals 13 residues. Trimming left V 4 bases short and J 6 bases short, with 11 bases between. Per germline, CDR1 SEHNR and CDR2 FQNEAQ (reference sequence). CDR3 region: CASSSLSWDTQYF. CDR3 nucleotide sequence: TGTGCCAGCAGCTCCCTTAGCTGGGATACGCAGTATTTT.

The genes are TRBV29-1 and TRBJ2-3, with 10 nucleotides matching TRBD2. The CDR3 has 14 residues. The germline V gene has CDR1 SQVTM and CDR2 ANQGSEA. The V gene end was trimmed by 4 bases and the J gene end by 6 bases; junction bases not matched to a gene: 7. The CDR3 bases are TGCAGCGTTGTGCCTAGCGGGAGATCGGATACGCAGTATTTT. This encodes CSVVPSGRSDTQYF.

This rearrangement joins TRBV7-9 to TRBJ2-7, with a weak D call TRBD1 (6 bases). The J call may be wrong; the DNA end is better matched by TRBJ2-4. CDR1 SEHNR and CDR2 FQNEAQ come from the germline V gene (reference sequence). The CDR3 runs to 15 residues. The CDR3 loop is CASSLAGTRENIQYF. The CDR3 DNA follows: TGTGCCAGCAGCTTAGCCGGGACAAGGGAAAACATTCAGTACTTC.

The J gene is TRBJ2-7, the V gene TRBV27, with 8 bases identical to TRBD1. After removal of 8 bases from V and 2 bases from J, the junction contained 5 bases not matched to a gene. This CDR3 is built from 13 residues. Germline values: CDR1 MNHEY, CDR2 SMNVEV (reference sequence). The CDR3 loop is CASAPGQAYEQYF. The CDR3 coding sequence is TGTGCCAGCGCCCCGGGACAGGCCTACGAGCAGTACTTC.